This TCR beta chain was identified in a study of shared clonotypes between healthy human individuals. This clone was found once. Repertoires were generated with immunoSEQ multiplex PCR, while TCRdb's copy carries only in-frame clones and drops some. This sample has over a million clones, with 97% to 99% found just once. The TCR was taken from a man aged 25-45 years in good health. What was sequenced was naive CD4+ T cells sorted from blood. Specified subset: CD45RA+ positively selected.

CDR3 sequence reads: CASSSQGAGANVLTF. The CDR3 coding sequence is TGTGCCAGCAGCTCCCAGGGGGCTGGGGCCAACGTCCTGACTTTC. V is TRBV7-9 and J is TRBJ2-6; 7 bases line up with TRBD1. V lost 4 bases, J lost 2 bases, and 2 bases stayed unmatched. This CDR3 has 15 residues. In germline, CDR1 is SEHNR, CDR2 FQNEAQ (reference sequence).